The entry below gives a single T cell receptor beta chain sequence along with its context. The data were taken from a study of technical replicates of blood from a few donors. Sequencing used immunoSEQ multiplex PCR; TCRdb keeps in-frame clones, though not all of them. The sample consists of around 93,000 clones, around 93% of them appearing once. The CDR3 extends over 15 amino acids. Germline V lookup: CDR1 MNHEY, CDR2 SVGAGI. V shed 6 bases and J 5 bases; nucleotides not matched to a gene: 10. The V gene is TRBV6-5, the J gene TRBJ1-1; 9 positions agree with TRBD1. This sequence was found in a human donor in good health. Sample: T cells isolated from PBMCs. The CDR3 loop reads CASSIQGAGGTEAFF. In nucleotides, the CDR3 is TGTGCCAGCAGCATACAGGGGGCGGGGGGAACTGAAGCTTTCTTT.